This is a list of T cell receptor beta chains from one sample in a study of Ad26.COV2.S vaccination and SARS-CoV-2 variants. Sequencing was performed with immunoSEQ multiplex PCR; in TCRdb, only in-frame clones are kept and a portion is missing. The data contain a few hundred thousand clones, 70% to 90% of them singletons. Material: peripheral blood, obtained in a trial of Ad26.COV2.S vaccine versus placebo. The source is a person between 18 and 65 years old who received the Ad26.COV2.S COVID-19 vaccine or a placebo. The CDR3 runs from the conserved cysteine through the conserved F or W. Fields, in order: D gene, J gene, clone size, V gene, CDR3 DNA, CDR3 protein. D genes are given only for firm matches. Only part of the rows carry a size: once, few, many, or a class if the clone is expanded.

. TRBJ2-3 once TRBV4-1 TGCGCCAGCAGCCAAGTGGGACCCCCAAAAACACGCGATACGCAGTATTTT CASSQVGPPKTRDTQYF
TRBD1 TRBJ2-7 once TRBV7-7 TGTGCTAGCAGCCGCTTGCGAGAGGGGGCGAGTTGGAGGCAGGACGAGCAGTACTTC CASSRLREGASWRQDEQYF
TRBD1 TRBJ2-3 . TRBV4-3 TGCGCCAGCAGCCAAGATGAGGGACAGGGTACGCAGTATTTT CASSQDEGQGTQYF
TRBD1 TRBJ2-5 . TRBV2 TGTGCCAGCAGCGAGAGACAGGGAGAGACCCAGTACTTC CASSERQGETQYF
TRBD2 TRBJ2-2 once TRBV6-6 TGTGCCAGCAGTCTTCTGGGACTAGCGGGGGGGGTAGCCGGGGAGCTGTTTTTT CASSLLGLAGGVAGELFF
TRBD1 TRBJ1-4 . TRBV3-1/TRBV3-2 TGTGCCAGCAGCCAGTTACAGGGGGGAGAAAAACTGTTTTTT CASSQLQGGEKLFF
. TRBJ2-2 . TRBV7-7 TGTGCCAGCAGCCGATTACAGGGTCGAGGCGCCGGGGAGCTGTTTTTT CASSRLQGRGAGELFF
. TRBJ2-7 once TRBV30 TGTGCCTGGAGACCCCGACCCGGGGGCTACGAGCAGTACTTC CAWRPRPGGYEQYF
TRBD1 TRBJ2-3 . TRBV5-4 TGTGCCAGCAGCTTGTATAGGACAGGGTCGACAGATACGCAGTATTTT CASSLYRTGSTDTQYF
TRBD1 TRBJ2-7 once TRBV29-1 TGCAGCGCCAAGGCGAATTCGGGACAGGGGTCCTACGAGCAGTACTTC CSAKANSGQGSYEQYF
TRBD2 TRBJ2-1 . TRBV7-2 TGTGCCAGCATCCGGGGGGGGGACTCCTACAATGAGCAGTTCTTC CASIRGGDSYNEQFF
. TRBJ2-3 . TRBV20-1 TGCAGTGTCCGGGTGGATACGCAGTATTTT CSVRVDTQYF
. TRBJ2-1 . TRBV7-6 TGTGCCAGCAGCCATACAGGGCTCTCAGAGCAGTTCTTC CASSHTGLSEQFF
. TRBJ1-2 . TRBV19 TGTGCCAGTAGTAACGGACTCGCTAACTATGGCTACACCTTC CASSNGLANYGYTF
TRBD1 TRBJ1-2 . TRBV19 TGTGCCAGTGCGGACAGGGACTATGGCTACACCTTC CASADRDYGYTF
. TRBJ2-1 . TRBV6-5 TGTGCCAGCAGTTACCGGGCAGAGAACAATGAGCAGTTCTTC CASSYRAENNEQFF
. TRBJ1-5 . TRBV27 TGTGCCAGCAGGGAGGGGAGCTATAGCAATCAGCCCCAGCATTTT CASREGSYSNQPQHF
. TRBJ1-1 . TRBV4-2 TGTGCCAGCAGCCAAGTTGCAGGGGAAACTGAAGCTTTCTTT CASSQVAGETEAFF
. TRBJ1-5 . TRBV3-1/TRBV3-2 TGTGCCAGCAGCCACCTGACCGTTTATAGCAATCAGCCCCAGCATTTT CASSHLTVYSNQPQHF
. TRBJ1-2 . TRBV7-2 TGTGCCAGCAGCTCGAACCGGGACACCCATGGCTACACCTTC CASSSNRDTHGYTF
TRBD2 TRBJ2-7 . TRBV2 TGTGCCAGCAGTGAGGGACTAGCACTCTACGAGCAGTACTTC CASSEGLALYEQYF
TRBD2 TRBJ2-5 . TRBV2 TGTGCCAGCACGAGGCTAGCGGGGGTCCAAGAGACCCAGTACTTC CASTRLAGVQETQYF
. TRBJ2-2 . TRBV19 TGTGCCAGTATGCCCTTCGGCGTGGGCACCGGGGAGCTGTTTTTT CASMPFGVGTGELFF
. TRBJ2-7 few TRBV6-1 TGTGCCAGCAGTGGGGGGTTCGGGGATAGCTCCTACGAGCAGTACTTC CASSGGFGDSSYEQYF
. TRBJ2-5 . TRBV5-4 TGTGCCAGCAGCTTAGCCGGGACCAGCCAAGAGACCCAGTACTTC CASSLAGTSQETQYF
. TRBJ1-2 once TRBV14 TGTGCCAGCAGCCGCGACCCAATGGGGGGGTCATATGGCTACACCTTC CASSRDPMGGSYGYTF
. TRBJ2-7 . TRBV15 TGTGCCACCAGCAGAGGGACAGCGAGCTCCTACGAGCAGTACTTC CATSRGTASSYEQYF
. TRBJ1-5 . TRBV19 TGTGCCAGTAGTATTTGGGATAGCAATCAGCCCCAGCATTTT CASSIWDSNQPQHF
. TRBJ1-4 . TRBV27 TGTGCCAGCAGTTTAAACAGGGAAAAACTGTTTTTT CASSLNREKLFF
. TRBJ2-2 . TRBV6-5 TGTGCCAGCAGTTACAGGGAACTCACCGGGGAGCTGTTTTTT CASSYRELTGELFF
. TRBJ1-5 . TRBV19 TGTGCCAGTAGTACAACAGGATATAGCAATCAGCCCCAGCATTTT CASSTTGYSNQPQHF
. TRBJ2-7 . TRBV27 TGTGCCAGCAGCCTTCCGGGACACTTCTACGAGCAGTACTTC CASSLPGHFYEQYF
. TRBJ1-5 . TRBV5-1 TGCGCCAGCAGCTTGGGGGGAGGGCCTGGAAGCAATCAGCCCCAGCATTTT CASSLGGGPGSNQPQHF